A single sample gave rise to the 32 T cell receptor beta chains below, sequenced in a study of cytomegalovirus exposure and HLA in healthy donors. The PCR contained 60 Vbeta and 13 Jbeta primers. The table came from immunoSEQ multiplex PCR; TCRdb's copy has only in-frame clones and leaves some out. In the table there are 100,000 to 150,000 clones, approximately 80% of which are singletons. The sequencing input was PBMCs. These receptors were obtained from a woman aged 18-35 years in good health and CMV-seronegative.

This sequence joins TRBV7-2 and TRBJ2-7; no clear D. Trimming shortened V by 1 base and J by 6 bases, and 4 bases separated the two germline ends. Germline CDR1 is SGHTA and CDR2 is FQGNSA. The length of the CDR3 is 11 residues. The CDR3 is CASSLGVEQYF. As DNA, the CDR3 is TGTGCCAGCAGCTTAGGAGTCGAGCAGTACTTC.

V gene TRBV30 combines with J gene TRBJ2-7; the D gene is possibly TRBD1 (6 bases). V lost 0 bases, J lost 5 bases, and 17 bases lay in between. This CDR3 spans 15 amino acids. Looked up from germline, CDR1 is GTSNPN and CDR2 is SVGIG (reference sequence). The CDR3 is CAWSVLGALSDEQYF. The CDR3 nucleotides are TGTGCCTGGAGTGTACTGGGGGCTCTCTCGGACGAGCAGTACTTC.

This sequence joins TRBV5-6 and TRBJ2-5; 8 nucleotides match TRBD2. The germline V gene encodes CDR1 SGHDT and CDR2 YYEEEE. The CDR3 extends over 15 amino acids. The trim removed 4 bases at V and 2 bases at J, leaving 7 bases unmatched. CDR3 in DNA: TGTGCCAGCAGCCTCCGGACTAGCTCTCAAGAGACCCAGTACTTC. Translating gives CASSLRTSSQETQYF.

Of note for this clone: An end of the junction differs from the germline gene, which may be a read error. The genes are TRBV7-9 and TRBJ2-2, with D possibly TRBD1 on 5 matching bases. The CDR3 loop spans 16 amino acids. Per germline, CDR1 SEHNR and CDR2 FQNEAQ (reference sequence). The CDR3 coding sequence is TGTTCCAGCAGCTTTCCCGCCAGGGTGGGCACCGGGGAGCTGTTTTTT. Its protein product is CSSSFPARVGTGELFF.

The rearrangement links TRBV30 to TRBJ1-1, with D perhaps matching TRBD1 (5 bases). Deletions cut 1 base from V and 0 bases from J, with 18 bases between. Per the germline V gene, CDR1 is GTSNPN and CDR2 is SVGIG (reference sequence). CDR3 length: 17 amino acids. The CDR3 is CAWSASYGGMMNTEAFF. The CDR3 DNA is TGTGCCTGGAGTGCTTCGTACGGGGGAATGATGAACACTGAAGCTTTCTTT.

The chain joins TRBV10-3 to TRBJ1-1; D gene ambiguous. Trimming shortened V by 5 bases and J by 1 base, and 5 bases separated the two germline ends. This CDR3 region has 12 residues. The germline V gene has CDR1 ENHRY and CDR2 SYGVKD. The CDR3 DNA follows: TGTGCCATCAGTCCACAGAACACTGAAGCTTTCTTT. Its protein is CAISPQNTEAFF.

This clone was detected a few times. This rearrangement joins TRBV5-4 to TRBJ1-1, with a weak D call TRBD1 (5 bases). V lost 3 bases and J lost 1, with 22 bases in between. Germline lookup yields CDR1 SGHNT and CDR2 YYREEE (reference sequence). The CDR3 is 18 amino acids. CDR3 sequence (DNA): TGTGCCAGCAGCTCGACTCCGCCCGGGACCGGGGGGAACACTGAAGCTTTCTTT. Residues: CASSSTPPGTGGNTEAFF.

The gene calls are TRBV27 and TRBJ2-7; possibly TRBD1 for D (5 bases). Trimming took 7 bases from V and 3 from J, leaving 19 bases between them. The V gene's germline CDR1 is MNHEY and CDR2 SMNVEV (reference sequence). CDR3 length: 15 residues. CDR3 sequence: CASTLSGAGNYEQYF. The CDR3 bases are TGTGCCAGCACCCTCAGTGGGGCAGGGAACTACGAGCAGTACTTC.

V and J are TRBV5-6 and TRBJ2-7; 8 bases are shared with TRBD2. V trimming: 1 base; J trimming: 5 bases; junction bases outside the gene matches: 8. CDR3 size: 15 residues. CDR1 is SGHDT and CDR2 is YYEEEE in the germline V gene. CDR3 nucleotides: TGTGCCAGCAGCTTGTGGGTAGCGGGACGCCACGAGCAGTACTTC. It yields the protein CASSLWVAGRHEQYF.

The V call is TRBV19, the J call TRBJ2-7; 9 nucleotides line up with TRBD1. The J segment lost 3 bases and the V segment lost 7 bases, leaving 7 bases of the junction unmatched. Germline values: CDR1 LNHDA, CDR2 SQIVND (reference sequence). There are 14 residues in the CDR3. The CDR3 region has the DNA TGTGCCAGTACCCCCGGGACAGGGCTCTACGAGCAGTACTTC. Translation: CASTPGTGLYEQYF.

The chain combines TRBV27 with TRBJ1-5; 7 nucleotides agree with TRBD1. The germline CDR1 and CDR2 sequences are MNHEY and SMNVEV (reference sequence). The CDR3 is 15 amino acids. Trimming removed 2 bases from V and 5 bases from J; junction bases left unmatched: 6. CDR3 in DNA: TGTGCCAGCAGTTTAAGGGGACAGTCCCATCAGCCCCAGCATTTT. Translated: CASSLRGQSHQPQHF.

This clone has a handful of counts. The chain carries TRBV29-1 and TRBJ1-2; D uncertain. CDR1 SQVTM and CDR2 ANQGSEA come from the germline V gene. The CDR3 is 12 amino acids. V lost 5 bases and J lost 4, with 11 bases in between. CDR3 protein: CSVLRRSYGYTF. The CDR3 DNA is TGCAGCGTTTTAAGGAGATCCTATGGCTACACCTTC.

This clone was seen a single time. The J gene is TRBJ1-1, the V gene TRBV5-1, with 7 bases aligning to TRBD1. Trimming removed 3 bases from V and 2 bases from J; junction bases left unmatched: 16. CDR3 length equals 18 residues. Germline-derived CDR1 and CDR2 are SGHRS and YFSETQ. The DNA of the CDR3 is TGCGCCAGCAGCTCGGGCCCTACAGGGGTAGGGGGTAACACTGAAGCTTTCTTT. It specifies CASSSGPTGVGGNTEAFF. Based on the CDR3 plus reference TRBV5-1 and TRBJ1-1, the full variable domain is KAGVTQTPRYLIKTRGQQVTLSCSPISGHRSVSWYQQTPGQGLQFLFEYFSETQRNKGNFPGRFSGRQFSNSRSEMNVSTLELGDSALYLCASSSGPTGVGGNTEAFFGQGTRLTVV.

The chain combines TRBV15 with TRBJ1-1, with no clear D. The CDR3 is 15 amino acids. The V gene's germline CDR1 is LNHNV and CDR2 YYDKDF (reference sequence). V was shortened by 5 bases and J by 4 bases, with 17 bases between the two germline ends. The CDR3 reads CATSFDINPGTEAFF. The CDR3 DNA reads as TGTGCCACCAGCTTTGACATCAATCCTGGCACTGAAGCTTTCTTT.

The chain employs TRBV7-8 and TRBJ1-1; D is undetermined. This CDR3 comprises 15 residues. Germline assignment: CDR1 SGHVS and CDR2 FQNEAQ. V shed 3 bases and J shed 1 base, with 12 bases lying between them. The CDR3 is CASSFYPSGNTEAFF. The DNA of the CDR3 is TGTGCCAGCAGCTTTTACCCCAGCGGGAACACTGAAGCTTTCTTT.

CDR3: CASSQKGDSASYGYTF. CDR3 DNA: TGCGCCAGCAGCCAAAAGGGGGACAGCGCTTCTTATGGCTACACCTTC. The chain joins TRBV4-1 to TRBJ1-2, with 7 bases matching TRBD1. The CDR3 covers 16 residues. CDR1 is MGHRA and CDR2 is YSYEKL in the germline V gene. Trimming removed 2 bases from V and 5 bases from J; junction bases left unmatched: 11.

The CDR3 loop reads CASSRRYRQETQYF. The CDR3 DNA reads as TGTGCCAGCAGTCGCCGTTACAGGCAAGAGACCCAGTACTTC. This chain links TRBV6-5 with TRBJ2-5; D is perhaps TRBD1 (5 bases). From germline, CDR1 is MNHEY and CDR2 SVGAGI. CDR3 length equals 14 residues. V gave up 5 bases and J gave up 2 bases, with 12 bases separating them.

This clone has more than one count but fewer than ten. The chain links TRBV10-3 to TRBJ1-1; possible D gene TRBD1, 5 bases. Germline V gene data show CDR1 as ENHRY and CDR2 as SYGVKD. The CDR3 is 14 amino acids. V shed 10 bases and J shed 1 base, with 16 bases lying between them. As DNA, the CDR3 is TGTGCCACCCGACAGTCTGAAACGAACACTGAAGCTTTCTTT. This translates into CATRQSETNTEAFF.

This clone appeared once. The gene calls are TRBV5-1 and TRBJ2-7, with 14 bases lining up with TRBD2. The germline gives CDR1 SGHRS, CDR2 YFSETQ. V was pared by 3 bases and J by 7 bases, with 6 bases of the junction left unmatched. The CDR3 is 15 amino acids. The CDR3 reads CASSSVGLAGEEQYF. CDR3 nucleotide sequence: TGCGCCAGCAGCTCCGTGGGACTAGCGGGAGAGGAGCAGTACTTC. The complete variable domain, with remaining parts taken from reference TRBV5-1 and TRBJ2-7, reads KAGVTQTPRYLIKTRGQQVTLSCSPISGHRSVSWYQQTPGQGLQFLFEYFSETQRNKGNFPGRFSGRQFSNSRSEMNVSTLELGDSALYLCASSSVGLAGEEQYFGPGTRLTVT.

The chain joins TRBV9 to TRBJ2-1, with D possibly being TRBD1 (6 bases). The CDR3 runs to 14 residues. The ends were cut back, 4 bases at V and 4 bases at J, with 12 bases in the middle. Germline V CDR1 and CDR2: SGDLS, YYNGEE. CDR3 DNA sequence: TGTGCCAGCAGCCCGAAGGGGGTGTACAATGAGCAGTTCTTC. Translating it yields CASSPKGVYNEQFF. Full variable domain (outside the CDR3, taken from reference TRBV9 and TRBJ2-1): DSGVTQTPKHLITATGQRVTLRCSPRSGDLSVYWYQQSLDQGLQFLIQYYNGEERAKGNILERFSAQQFPDLHSELNLSSLELGDSALYFCASSPKGVYNEQFFGPGTRLTVL.

The CDR3 loop reads CSALLYEQYF. As DNA, the CDR3 is TGCAGTGCCCTACTCTACGAGCAGTACTTC. The V gene is TRBV20-1, the J gene TRBJ2-7; unclear D gene. Trimming pared 6 bases from V and 3 bases from J, leaving 6 bases between. The CDR3 spans 10 residues. The germline CDR1 and CDR2 sequences are DFQATT and SNEGSKA (reference sequence).

The chain combines TRBV30 with TRBJ1-1; TRBD1 is a possible D gene (6 bases). Trimming cost V 4 bases and J 4 bases, with 13 bases left between them. The CDR3 runs to 13 residues. Germline CDR1 GTSNPN, CDR2 SVGIG (reference sequence). CDR3 nucleotide sequence: TGTGCCTGGACAGGGGAAATGGGCACTGAAGCTTTCTTT. It specifies CAWTGEMGTEAFF.

A few counts support this clone. The same CDR3 can be traced to other DNA sequences in this sample. V is TRBV15 and J is TRBJ1-5; D perhaps matches TRBD1 (6 bases). The CDR3 sequence is 15 residues long. Germline V gene sequence: CDR1 LNHNV, CDR2 YYDKDF (reference sequence). V was trimmed by 0 bases and J by 2 bases, leaving 8 bases between them. DNA for the CDR3: TGTGCCACCAGCAGAGACCCAGGGGGCAATCAGCCCCAGCATTTT. Its protein product is CATSRDPGGNQPQHF.

Only a few counts were recorded for this clone. The rearrangement uses TRBV27 and TRBJ1-2; TRBD1 aligns across 8 bases. The CDR3 contains 13 residues. Germline V gene sequence: CDR1 MNHEY, CDR2 SMNVEV (reference sequence). V dropped 3 bases and J dropped 4; count of bases not matched to a gene: 1. CDR3 sequence: CASSFTGGYGYTF. The CDR3 bases are TGTGCCAGCAGTTTCACAGGGGGCTATGGCTACACCTTC.

V gene TRBV19 combines with J gene TRBJ1-1; tentative D call: TRBD1 (6 bases). The CDR3 extends over 14 amino acids. Trimming stripped 9 bases from V and 1 base from J, with 15 bases between. Germline CDR1 reads LNHDA; CDR2 reads SQIVND (reference sequence). The CDR3 bases are TGTGCCAGCACCCCAAGGGGACAGAACACTGAAGCTTTCTTT. Amino acid sequence: CASTPRGQNTEAFF.

This clone has just one count. V gene TRBV18 combines with J gene TRBJ2-7, with D possibly TRBD2 on 5 matching bases. The germline V and J ends were trimmed by 3 bases and 0 bases, with 12 bases remaining between them. There are 15 residues in the CDR3. Per the germline V gene, CDR1 is KGHSH and CDR2 is LQKENI. CDR3 nucleotides: TGTGCCAGCTCACCTCGGGATTTTAGCTCCTACGAGCAGTACTTC. It encodes CASSPRDFSSYEQYF.

The chain has TRBV6-5 and TRBJ1-2; D remains unclear. CDR1 and CDR2 (germline): MNHEY, SVGAGI. This CDR3 is built from 16 residues. V shed 0 bases and J shed 3 bases, with 14 bases lying between them. The CDR3 DNA reads as TGTGCCAGCAGTTACTCTGGTTTTTCAGGTTACTATGGCTACACCTTC. Translation gives CASSYSGFSGYYGYTF.

V gene TRBV5-1 combines with J gene TRBJ2-5, with 8 bases lining up with TRBD1. V lost 0 bases to trimming and J lost 4 bases; unmatched junction nucleotides: 5. The CDR3 is 15 residues long. Germline V gene lookup returns CDR1 SGHRS and CDR2 YFSETQ. The CDR3 here is CASSLGGQGSETQYF. The CDR3 nucleotides are TGCGCCAGCAGCTTGGGAGGACAGGGTTCAGAGACCCAGTACTTC.

V is TRBV11-2 and J is TRBJ2-2, with 7 bases aligning to TRBD2. Germline V gene data show CDR1 as SGHAT and CDR2 as FQNNGV. The CDR3 has 15 residues. The junction had 7 bases not matched to a gene; V was cut back by 5 bases and J by 4 bases. This CDR3 is CASSPNLAATGELFF. The CDR3 region has the DNA TGTGCCAGCAGCCCTAATCTAGCGGCCACCGGGGAGCTGTTTTTT.

The gene calls are TRBV7-6 and TRBJ1-5, with D possibly matching TRBD1 (6 bases). CDR1 SGHVS and CDR2 FNYEAQ come from the germline V gene. This CDR3 spans 14 amino acids. The V and J ends lost 1 base and 7 bases respectively, with 11 bases between them. In DNA, the CDR3 is TGTGCCAGCAGCTTAGAGGGGGAGTCGCAGCCCCAGCATTTT. Protein: CASSLEGESQPQHF.

The chain employs TRBV27 and TRBJ2-7, with 10 bases that match TRBD1. CDR3 length: 16 amino acids. Unmatched junction bases numbered 9, after V lost 5 bases and J lost 2 bases. Looked up from germline, CDR1 is MNHEY and CDR2 is SMNVEV (reference sequence). The CDR3 here is CASSPQTGTGAYEQYF. CDR3 bases: TGTGCCAGCAGTCCGCAAACCGGGACAGGGGCCTACGAGCAGTACTTC.

This chain links TRBV6-6 with TRBJ2-3; D might be TRBD2 (6 bases). V was shortened by 6 bases and J by 2 bases, with 15 bases between the two germline ends. The germline V gene encodes CDR1 MNHNY and CDR2 SVGAGI (reference sequence). The CDR3 totals 15 residues. In DNA form, the CDR3 reads TGTGCCAGCAGGGGTCACGGGGGATCCACAGATACGCAGTATTTT. It codes for CASRGHGGSTDTQYF.